The clone carrying this TCR beta chain showed up just a few times. What it recognizes is unknown. This sample is part of a study of graft-versus-host responses after intestinal transplantation. Germline V gene data show CDR1 as MNHNS and CDR2 as SASEGT. V was shortened by 5 bases and J by 5 bases, with 13 bases between the two germline ends. The length of the CDR3 is 14 residues. Using immunoSEQ multiplex PCR, the repertoire was profiled, and TCRdb retains in-frame clones only, with some absent. Of tens of thousands of clones listed, about 90% were seen once; the top ten hold 2% to 3%. Points from the study as a whole: Allograft clonal ratios (graft-versus-host to host-versus-graft) were high in patients who had graft-donor T cell macrochimerism.

The V and J genes are TRBV6-1 and TRBJ1-5, with a weak D call TRBD1 (5 bases). Sequenced material: unstimulated CD8+ T cells sorted from spleen or lymph node cells, taken before intestinal transplant. This TCR was recovered from a human donor who received an intestinal transplant. The CDR3 loop is CASSQGMGHQPQHF. The CDR3 DNA reads TGTGCCAGCAGTCAGGGTATGGGTCATCAGCCCCAGCATTTT.